The clone carrying this TCR beta chain was detected many times. No antigen is known for it. The data stem from a study of T-cell memory formation after mild COVID-19. Study as a whole: TCR clusters largely stayed donor specific. The study, taken as a whole, reports: Whether second-wave clones peaking at day 37 were SARS-CoV-2 specific went unconfirmed.

There are 13 residues in the CDR3. The V end lost 1 base, the J end lost 1 base, and 5 bases lay between the germline ends. Germline CDR1 and CDR2: SGDLS and YYNGEE. TCRdb re-called the 5' RACE reads with MiXCR, one entry per CDR3 protein. The table includes 130,000 to 150,000 distinct CDR3 sequences, 5.5% to 7% detected once. The clonotype was recovered from an adult woman who had mild COVID-19 (a few samples of this study predate the infection). Cell type and time point are not known. This chain joins TRBV9 and TRBJ1-1, with D hard to call. Sequencing used PBMCs or a T cell subset sorted from them (not recorded which). The CDR3 DNA is TGTGCCAGCAGCGTATCCGGGAACACTGAAGCTTTCTTT. It encodes CASSVSGNTEAFF.